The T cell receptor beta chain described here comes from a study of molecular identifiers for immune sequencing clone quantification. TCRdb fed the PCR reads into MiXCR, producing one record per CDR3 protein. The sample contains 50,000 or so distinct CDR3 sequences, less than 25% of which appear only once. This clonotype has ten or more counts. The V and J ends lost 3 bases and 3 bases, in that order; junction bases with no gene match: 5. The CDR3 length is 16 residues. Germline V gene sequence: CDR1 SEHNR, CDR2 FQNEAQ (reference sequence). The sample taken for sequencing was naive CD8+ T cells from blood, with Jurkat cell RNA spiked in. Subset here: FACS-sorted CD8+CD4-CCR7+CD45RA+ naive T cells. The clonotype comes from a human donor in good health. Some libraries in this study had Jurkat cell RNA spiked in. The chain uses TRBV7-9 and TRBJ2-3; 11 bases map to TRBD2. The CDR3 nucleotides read TGTGCCAGCAGCTTTACCCGACTAGCGGGGACAGATACGCAGTATTTT. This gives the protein CASSFTRLAGTDTQYF.